This T cell receptor beta chain stems from a study of radiotherapy plus CTLA-4 blockade in lung cancer. In the study overall: The study recorded objective responses in less than 20% of patients and disease control in about 30%.

V lost 2 bases and J 4 bases, leaving 5 bases between the germline ends. The CDR3 extends over 13 amino acids. CDR1 and CDR2 (germline): MRHNA, SNTAGT. Clones were sequenced by immunoSEQ multiplex PCR, and TCRdb holds only the in-frame ones, with some missing. Among 62,000 or so clones listed, roughly 85% were seen once. Findings of the study overall: Subsequent to radiotherapy plus ipilimumab, tumor-derived TCR clones underwent expansion in blood. Best predicting response, reportedly, were early blood T cell clone dynamics, with interferon-beta.

This clone showed up just a few times. Its specificity is unknown. Those with chemo-refractory metastatic non-small-cell lung cancer were treated with focal radiation combined with CTLA-4 blockade using ipilimumab. The receptor was isolated from a human donor with non-small cell lung cancer who had a complete response to radiotherapy plus ipilimumab. The material sequenced was peripheral blood, taken from a patient treated with radiotherapy plus ipilimumab. The rearrangement joins TRBV6-4 to TRBJ2-2, with a weak D call TRBD2 (5 bases). The chain's CDR3 is CASSDGSTGELFF. In DNA, the CDR3 is TGTGCCAGCAGTGACGGGAGCACCGGGGAGCTGTTTTTT.